The 3 T cell receptor beta chains below were found in one sample sequenced in a study of CD8+ T cells in alopecia areata. Extracted from the samples, RNA was reverse transcribed into cDNA to serve as the sequencing template. Measured with immunoSEQ multiplex PCR; TCRdb has only the in-frame clones, and not every one. The table has roughly 210,000 clones, roughly 40% seen once. As for treatment: oral pan-JAK inhibitor, 5-10 mg twice daily. The starting material was CD4+ T cells sorted from blood, obtained at approximately week 36, from a patient treated with tofacitinib. The receptors originated from a human donor with alopecia areata.

This clone showed up just a few times. The chain joins TRBV7-9 to TRBJ1-5; D may be TRBD1 (5 bases). This CDR3 region has 14 residues. Trimming removed 5 bases from V and 6 bases from J, with 14 bases in between. CDR1 is SEHNR and CDR2 is FQNEAQ in the germline V gene (reference sequence). CDR3: CASSRGGSGQPQHF. CDR3 coding DNA: TGTGCCAGCAGCCGTGGGGGGTCTGGTCAGCCCCAGCATTTT.

This chain links TRBV4-3 with TRBJ1-5; D is ambiguous. Trimming took 1 base from V and 1 from J, leaving 5 bases between them. Germline CDR1 is LGHNA and CDR2 is YSLEER. The length of the CDR3 is 14 residues. The CDR3: CASSQGQSNQPQHF. The CDR3 DNA sequence: TGCGCCAGCAGCCAAGGTCAGAGCAATCAGCCCCAGCATTTT.

The gene calls are TRBV7-8 and TRBJ2-5, with TRBD1 matching over 7 bases. Germline assignment: CDR1 SGHVS and CDR2 FQNEAQ. The CDR3 is 15 amino acids. V lost 5 bases to trimming and J lost 0 bases; unmatched junction nucleotides: 6. Written as DNA, the CDR3 is TGTGCCAGCAGCCCTCGGACAGGCTACCAAGAGACCCAGTACTTC. Protein sequence: CASSPRTGYQETQYF.